The 19 T cell receptor beta chains given below trace back to one sample, sequenced in a study of blood T cell repertoires in COVID-19. Generated by immunoSEQ multiplex PCR, the TCRdb table keeps only in-frame clones and is missing some. This table holds approximately 450,000 clones, 80% to 90% found once. The sample taken for sequencing was PBMCs or T cells enriched from blood (not recorded which). The receptors shown here come from a man aged 25 to 45 who had recovered from COVID-19.

This chain links TRBV19 with TRBJ1-6; TRBD1 aligns across 8 bases. The germline V gene encodes CDR1 LNHDA and CDR2 SQIVND (reference sequence). J was trimmed by 7 bases and V by 3 bases; bases with no gene match: 2. The CDR3 runs to 14 residues. The CDR3 protein is CASSIGTGNSPLHF. DNA for the CDR3: TGTGCCAGTAGTATCGGGACAGGAAATTCACCCCTCCACTTT.

The chain links TRBV6-5 to TRBJ2-5; 9 nucleotides match TRBD2. The CDR3 runs to 16 residues. CDR1 MNHEY and CDR2 SVGAGI come from the germline V gene. V lost 2 bases to trimming and J lost 4 bases; unmatched junction nucleotides: 8. The CDR3 here is CASSYERGRARETQYF. The DNA of the CDR3 is TGTGCCAGCAGTTACGAACGCGGGAGGGCCAGAGAGACCCAGTACTTC.

This chain uses TRBV7-2 with TRBJ2-7; D not resolved. V lost 3 bases to trimming and J lost 1 base, with 7 bases between them. The CDR3 spans 13 residues. The germline V gene encodes CDR1 SGHTA and CDR2 FQGNSA. Written as DNA, the CDR3 is TGTGCCAGCAGCTTGGGCAATTCCTACGAGCAGTACTTC. Its protein is CASSLGNSYEQYF.

The V and J genes are TRBV10-3 and TRBJ1-2; D is perhaps TRBD1 (5 bases). The length of the CDR3 is 16 residues. The germline gives CDR1 ENHRY, CDR2 SYGVKD. The V gene lost 3 bases and the J gene lost 0 bases, with 14 bases spanning the gap. The CDR3 nucleotides read TGTGCCATCAGTGAATTCGACAGCCTTTCTAACTATGGCTACACCTTC. Protein product: CAISEFDSLSNYGYTF.

The rearrangement uses TRBV28 and TRBJ2-7; D gene uncertain. V lost 6 bases to trimming and J lost 3 bases, with 18 bases between them. Germline loops: CDR1 MDHEN, CDR2 SYDVKM. The CDR3 sequence is 15 residues long. The CDR3 reads CASSYSQESDYEQYF. For the CDR3, the DNA is TGTGCCAGCAGCTACTCCCAGGAATCCGACTACGAGCAGTACTTC.

In this sample, this clone turned up once. The chain is built from TRBV18 and TRBJ2-5, with TRBD2 identical over 10 bases. Germline loops: CDR1 KGHSH, CDR2 LQKENI. CDR3 size: 14 residues. The V segment lost 3 bases and the J segment 5 bases; nucleotides outside the gene matches: 3. CDR3 nucleotide sequence: TGTGCCAGCTCACCCCTAGCGGGAGTTGAGACCCAGTACTTC. This sequence encodes CASSPLAGVETQYF.

The chain has TRBV21-1 and TRBJ1-4; TRBD1 is taken as the D call from the table, unchecked against the DNA. TRBV21-1 is labeled a pseudogene. The CDR3 covers 16 residues. CDR3 amino acids: CASSYRDRVKNEKLFF. Written as DNA, the CDR3 is TGTGCCAGCAGCTACCGGGACAGGGTGAAGAACGAAAAACTGTTTTTT.

The chain joins TRBV5-1 to TRBJ1-6; 8 nucleotides match TRBD1. Trimming at V came to 4 bases and at J to 4 bases, leaving 4 bases not matched to a gene. The V gene's germline CDR1 is SGHRS and CDR2 YFSETQ. This CDR3 is 15 amino acids long. CDR3 region: CASSLGTGYNSPLHF. The CDR3 DNA follows: TGCGCCAGCAGCCTCGGGACAGGATATAATTCACCCCTCCACTTT.

The chain carries TRBV7-2 and TRBJ1-2, with 11 bases fitting TRBD1. CDR3 length: 15 amino acids. With 5 bases clipped from V and 2 bases from J, the junction kept 4 bases outside the gene matches. In germline, CDR1 is SGHTA, CDR2 FQGNSA. This CDR3 is CASSPRTGGNYGYTF. The CDR3, as DNA: TGTGCCAGCAGCCCACGGACAGGGGGCAACTATGGCTACACCTTC.

The chain carries TRBV2 and TRBJ2-7, with a weak D call TRBD1 (5 bases). V was pared by 8 bases and J by 3 bases, with 11 bases between. CDR3 length equals 12 residues. The germline gives CDR1 SNHLY, CDR2 FYNNEI. In DNA form, the CDR3 reads TGTGCCAGCGCAGACAGACACTACGAGCAGTACTTC. This gives the protein CASADRHYEQYF.

Only a few counts were recorded for this clone. The gene calls are TRBV7-2 and TRBJ2-7, with 8 nucleotides matching TRBD1. Germline V gene sequence: CDR1 SGHTA, CDR2 FQGNSA. The CDR3 is 16 residues long. The ends lost 1 base at V and 3 bases at J; junction bases unmatched: 8. CDR3 in amino acids: CASSLVAQGALYEQYF. CDR3 DNA sequence: TGTGCCAGCAGCTTAGTGGCCCAGGGGGCCCTCTACGAGCAGTACTTC.

The V gene is TRBV4-1, the J gene TRBJ1-3; the D is unclear. V gave up 1 base and J gave up 2 bases, with 18 bases separating them. The CDR3 sequence is 18 residues long. Germline V gene lookup returns CDR1 MGHRA and CDR2 YSYEKL. The chain's CDR3 is CASSQGYLAVAAGNTIYF. CDR3 DNA sequence: TGCGCCAGCAGCCAAGGTTATTTAGCGGTTGCCGCTGGAAACACCATATATTTT.

The chain combines TRBV30 with TRBJ2-1; TRBD2 aligns across 8 bases. J was trimmed by 7 bases and V by 6 bases; bases with no gene match: 8. This CDR3 is built from 13 residues. From germline, CDR1 is GTSNPN and CDR2 SVGIG (reference sequence). The CDR3 DNA follows: TGTGCCTGTTCGAGGGTAGCGGGAAATGAGCAGTTCTTC. Amino acid sequence: CACSRVAGNEQFF.

The chain couples TRBV29-1 to TRBJ2-1, with a tentative D call TRBD2 (6 bases). The CDR3 has 15 amino acids. Germline V gene lookup returns CDR1 SQVTM and CDR2 ANQGSEA. V lost 0 bases, J lost 9 bases, and 18 bases lay in between. The CDR3 DNA follows: TGCAGCGTTGAAGATGGGGACTCCTCTGAGGGTGAGCAGTTCTTC. This sequence encodes CSVEDGDSSEGEQFF.

The chain employs TRBV27 and TRBJ2-7; 8 bases fit TRBD2. Germline trimming cut 2 bases from V and 5 bases from J; bases unmatched to any gene: 2. This CDR3 is built from 13 residues. The germline CDR1 and CDR2 sequences are MNHEY and SMNVEV (reference sequence). CDR3 coding DNA: TGTGCCAGCAGTTTAATCGGGGGGGACGAGCAGTACTTC. This sequence encodes CASSLIGGDEQYF.

The CDR3 sequence is CASSHRLGGAYQETQYF. The DNA for the CDR3 is TGTGCCAGCAGCCATCGCCTCGGGGGGGCGTACCAAGAGACCCAGTACTTC. This rearrangement joins TRBV3-1 (or the pseudogene TRBV3-2) to TRBJ2-5; 8 bases line up with TRBD2. The CDR3 runs 17 residues. With V trimmed by 3 bases and J by 0 bases, 9 bases remained unmatched. Germline assignment: CDR1 LGHDT and CDR2 YNNKEL (reference sequence).

The chain has TRBV11-2 and TRBJ1-2; maybe TRBD1 (6 bases). In germline, CDR1 is SGHAT, CDR2 FQNNGV. The CDR3 extends over 14 amino acids. V gave up 4 bases and J gave up 6 bases, with 15 bases separating them. In DNA, the CDR3 is TGTGCCAGCAGCTCCCAACAGGGAATGGATGGCTACACCTTC. Translated, it gives CASSSQQGMDGYTF.

The chain has TRBV5-1 and TRBJ2-1, with 10 positions matching TRBD1. Trimming cost V 0 bases and J 8 bases; bases outside gene matches: 5. The germline V gene has CDR1 SGHRS and CDR2 YFSETQ. The CDR3 is made up of 15 amino acids. The CDR3 DNA sequence: TGCGCCAGCAGCTTGGGACAGGGGGCGTATGATGAGCAGTTCTTC. Amino acid sequence: CASSLGQGAYDEQFF.

The chain combines TRBV3-1 (or the pseudogene TRBV3-2) with TRBJ1-2; D gene ambiguous. Trimming removed 8 bases from V and 8 bases from J, with 15 bases in between. CDR3 length equals 12 residues. Germline V lookup: CDR1 LGHDT, CDR2 YNNKEL (reference sequence). CDR3 nucleotide sequence: TGTGCCAGCCGGGCCCGCCCGGGGGGCTACACCTTC. Its translation is CASRARPGGYTF.